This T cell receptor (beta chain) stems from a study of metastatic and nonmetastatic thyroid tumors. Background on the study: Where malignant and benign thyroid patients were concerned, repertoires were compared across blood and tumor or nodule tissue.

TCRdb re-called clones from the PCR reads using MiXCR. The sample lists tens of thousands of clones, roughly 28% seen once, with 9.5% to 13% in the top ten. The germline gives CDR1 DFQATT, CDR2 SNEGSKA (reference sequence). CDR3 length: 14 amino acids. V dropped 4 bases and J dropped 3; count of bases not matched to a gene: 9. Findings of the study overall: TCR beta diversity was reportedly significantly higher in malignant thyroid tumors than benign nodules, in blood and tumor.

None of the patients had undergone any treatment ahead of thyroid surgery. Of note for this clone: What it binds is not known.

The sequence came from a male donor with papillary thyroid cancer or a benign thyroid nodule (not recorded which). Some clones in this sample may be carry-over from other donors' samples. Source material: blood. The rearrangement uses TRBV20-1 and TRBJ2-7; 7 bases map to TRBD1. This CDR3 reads CSATTGATNYEQYF. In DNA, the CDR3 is TGCAGTGCTACTACAGGGGCGACTAACTACGAGCAGTACTTC.